What follows are 8 T cell receptor beta chains derived from one specimen sequenced in a study of cytomegalovirus exposure and HLA in healthy donors. Primers for the PCR totalled 60 Vbeta and 13 Jbeta. Some clones are missing from TCRdb's copy, which holds only in-frame ones; the method was immunoSEQ multiplex PCR. Among about 190,000 clones listed, almost 80% were seen once. What was sequenced was PBMCs. These receptors were taken from a woman aged 18-29 years in good health and CMV-seronegative.

The rearrangement uses TRBV19 and TRBJ1-6; 8 bases align to TRBD1. The CDR3 sequence is 15 residues long. V gave up 8 bases and J gave up 7 bases; unmatched junction bases: 10. Per the germline V gene, CDR1 is LNHDA and CDR2 is SQIVND (reference sequence). As DNA, the CDR3 is TGTGCCAGTCGCTCCCCCGGGACAGGAAATTCACCCCTCCACTTT. It translates to CASRSPGTGNSPLHF. Full variable domain (remainder filled in from reference TRBV19 and TRBJ1-6): DGGITQSPKYLFRKEGQNVTLSCEQNLNHDAMYWYRQDPGQGLRLIYYSQIVNDFQKGDIAEGYSVSREKKESFPLTVTSAQKNPTAFYLCASRSPGTGNSPLHFGNGTRLTVT.

V usage is TRBV5-1 and J usage is TRBJ2-1, with 7 nucleotides matching TRBD2. The V segment lost 4 bases and the J segment 4 bases; nucleotides outside the gene matches: 2. Germline V gene data show CDR1 as SGHRS and CDR2 as YFSETQ. The CDR3 loop spans 13 amino acids. In DNA form, the CDR3 reads TGCGCCAGCAGCAGGGAGGGATACAATGAGCAGTTCTTC. Protein sequence: CASSREGYNEQFF. The whole variable domain, filled in from reference TRBV5-1 and TRBJ2-1, reads KAGVTQTPRYLIKTRGQQVTLSCSPISGHRSVSWYQQTPGQGLQFLFEYFSETQRNKGNFPGRFSGRQFSNSRSEMNVSTLELGDSALYLCASSREGYNEQFFGPGTRLTVL.

CDR3 sequence (DNA): TGTGCCAGCTCGGCAATGGGACAGAGGGAGGGCTACACCTTC. Its protein product is CASSAMGQREGYTF. V gene TRBV18 combines with J gene TRBJ1-2; the match to TRBD1 covers 7 bases. V shed 6 bases, J shed 8 bases, and the junction held 12 bases outside the gene matches. The CDR3 has 14 amino acids. The germline V gene encodes CDR1 KGHSH and CDR2 LQKENI.

This chain joins TRBV5-4 and TRBJ1-3; TRBD1 matches 7 bases. Germline loops: CDR1 SGHNT, CDR2 YYREEE (reference sequence). The CDR3 totals 15 residues. J lost 2 bases, V lost 5 bases, and 7 bases had no gene match. Here the CDR3 reads CASSDAGTAGNTIYF. DNA for the CDR3: TGTGCCAGCAGTGATGCTGGGACAGCTGGAAACACCATATATTTT.

This sequence joins TRBV28 and TRBJ2-7; 8 bases agree with TRBD1. Per germline, CDR1 MDHEN and CDR2 SYDVKM. V shed 1 base and J 0 bases; nucleotides not matched to a gene: 2. The CDR3 has 15 amino acids. DNA for the CDR3: TGTGCCAGCAGTTTATTGGGACAGGACTCCTACGAGCAGTACTTC. Its protein is CASSLLGQDSYEQYF.

The V gene is TRBV5-6, the J gene TRBJ2-7, with a tentative D call TRBD1 (6 bases). From germline, CDR1 is SGHDT and CDR2 YYEEEE. This CDR3 is 14 amino acids long. V lost 4 bases, J lost 2 bases, and 13 bases lay in between. In DNA, the CDR3 is TGTGCCAGCAGCCGGGACACCTCGACCTACGAGCAGTACTTC. Protein product: CASSRDTSTYEQYF. The variable domain in full, with the rest retrieved from reference TRBV5-6 and TRBJ2-7, is DAGVTQSPTHLIKTRGQQVTLRCSPKSGHDTVSWYQQALGQGPQFIFQYYEEEERQRGNFPDRFSGHQFPNYSSELNVNALLLGDSALYLCASSRDTSTYEQYFGPGTRLTVT.

Of note for this clone: The same CDR3 can be traced to other DNA sequences in this sample. V is TRBV7-3 and J is TRBJ2-1; D is perhaps TRBD2 (5 bases). Germline V gives CDR1 SGHTA, CDR2 FQGTGA. V lost 4 bases and J 10 bases, leaving 8 bases between the germline ends. There are 11 residues in the CDR3. CDR3 DNA sequence: TGTGCCAGCAGCTCTGGAGGAGAGCAGTTCTTC. It specifies CASSSGGEQFF. Supplemented by reference TRBV7-3 and TRBJ2-1, the full variable domain reads GAGVSQTPSNKVTEKGKYVELRCDPISGHTALYWYRQSLGQGPEFLIYFQGTGAADDSGLPNDRFFAVRPEGSVSTLKIQRTERGDSAVYLCASSSGGEQFFGPGTRLTVL.

The genes are TRBV10-2 and TRBJ2-2; tentative D call: TRBD2 (5 bases). Trimming removed 6 bases at V and 5 bases at J, with 10 bases between. The CDR3 length is 13 residues. Germline V CDR1 and CDR2: WSHSY, SAAADI. CDR3 amino acids: CASSDGLTGELFF. The DNA of the CDR3 is TGCGCCAGCAGCGATGGACTTACCGGGGAGCTGTTTTTT.